The subject of this entry is one TCR beta chain. Trimming removed 2 bases at V and 5 bases at J, with 13 bases between. CDR3 size: 14 residues. Looked up from germline, CDR1 is SGHRS and CDR2 is YFSETQ. This sample is part of a study of blood T cell repertoires in COVID-19. Study overall: The United States, Italy and Spain provided the acute and convalescent COVID-19 samples.

Clones were read by immunoSEQ multiplex PCR, and TCRdb kept only the in-frame ones, dropping some. The sample lists about 120,000 clones, more than 75% occurring once. The material sequenced was peripheral blood. This chain uses TRBV5-1 with TRBJ1-1; maybe TRBD1 (5 bases). The sequence came from a man between 60 and 75 years old with acute or convalescent COVID-19. This chain's CDR3 is CASSFTVEGTEAFF. The CDR3 coding sequence is TGCGCCAGCAGCTTCACGGTGGAGGGGACTGAAGCTTTCTTT. Based on the CDR3 plus reference TRBV5-1 and TRBJ1-1, the full variable domain is KAGVTQTPRYLIKTRGQQVTLSCSPISGHRSVSWYQQTPGQGLQFLFEYFSETQRNKGNFPGRFSGRQFSNSRSEMNVSTLELGDSALYLCASSFTVEGTEAFFGQGTRLTVV.